The present TCR beta chain was sequenced within a study of cytomegalovirus exposure and HLA in healthy donors. The CDR3 runs to 13 residues. Trimming shortened V by 1 base and J by 5 bases, and 8 bases separated the two germline ends. Germline assignment: CDR1 SNHLY and CDR2 FYNNEI. 13 Jbeta primers and 60 Vbeta primers were used for the PCR. Only in-frame clones appear in the TCRdb table, and some are missing; sequencing was by immunoSEQ multiplex PCR. The sample carries under 200,000 clones, approximately 82% recorded once. The chain is built from TRBV2 and TRBJ2-5; perhaps TRBD1 as D (5 bases). The receptor was isolated from a man aged 40-55 years in good health and CMV-seropositive. The source material was PBMCs. The CDR3 region has the DNA TGTGCCAGCAGTGAAGGGGGCCCGGAGACCCAGTACTTC. Its translation is CASSEGGPETQYF. The full variable domain, completed using reference TRBV2 and TRBJ2-5, is EPEVTQTPSHQVTQMGQEVILRCVPISNHLYFYWYRQILGQKVEFLVSFYNNEISEKSEIFDDQFSVERPDGSNFTLKIRSTKLEDSAMYFCASSEGGPETQYFGPGTRLLVL.